This T cell receptor (beta chain) was sequenced during a study of shared clonotypes between healthy human individuals. This clone showed up just once. Its antigen remains unidentified. Here immunoSEQ multiplex PCR was the method, and the copy in TCRdb shows in-frame clones only, minus some. The top ten clones hold roughly 1.7% of a sample with around 1.9 million clones, around 95% of them seen once. It was CD45RO-negative cells, positively selected for CCR7, that made up naive CD8 cells, with terminally differentiated effector memory CD45RA+ cells excluded. Donation came from healthy HIV-negative adults that had no recent acute infections or vaccinations. The V segment lost 4 bases and the J segment 10 bases; nucleotides outside the gene matches: 11. The CDR3 runs 15 residues. Germline V lookup: CDR1 LNHNV, CDR2 YYDKDF (reference sequence). The study's findings and limits: Sharing across a handful of donors was seen in 5% to 5.5% of naive CD4 clonotypes.

The rearrangement uses TRBV15 and TRBJ1-1, with 11 bases aligning to TRBD1. The sequencing sample was made of naive CD8+ T cells from PBMCs. This TCR was sampled from a man aged 18 to 35 in good health. Some clones in this sample may be carry-over from other donors' samples. As DNA, the CDR3 is TGTGCCACCAGCACAATGGGACAGGGGGAAGTGGGAGCTTTCTTT. This gives the protein CATSTMGQGEVGAFF.